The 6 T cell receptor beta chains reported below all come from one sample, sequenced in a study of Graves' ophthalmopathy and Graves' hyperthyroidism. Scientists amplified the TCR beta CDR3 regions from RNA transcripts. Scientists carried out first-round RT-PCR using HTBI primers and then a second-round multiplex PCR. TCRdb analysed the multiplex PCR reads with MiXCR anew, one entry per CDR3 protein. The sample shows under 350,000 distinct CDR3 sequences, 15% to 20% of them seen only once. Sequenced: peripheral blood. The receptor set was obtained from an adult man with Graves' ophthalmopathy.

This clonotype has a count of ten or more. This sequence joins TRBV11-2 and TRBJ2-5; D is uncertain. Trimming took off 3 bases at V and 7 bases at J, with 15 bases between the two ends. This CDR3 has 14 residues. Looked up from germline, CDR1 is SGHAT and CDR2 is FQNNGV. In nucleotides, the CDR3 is TGTGCCAGCAGCTTTATAGGCGCTGGATGGACCCAGTACTTC. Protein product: CASSFIGAGWTQYF.

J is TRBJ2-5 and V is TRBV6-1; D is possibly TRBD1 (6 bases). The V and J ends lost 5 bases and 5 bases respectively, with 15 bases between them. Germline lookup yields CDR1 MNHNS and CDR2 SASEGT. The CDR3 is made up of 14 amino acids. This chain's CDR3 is CASSRGQSGETQYF. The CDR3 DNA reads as TGTGCCAGCAGTCGAGGACAGTCTGGGGAGACCCAGTACTTC.

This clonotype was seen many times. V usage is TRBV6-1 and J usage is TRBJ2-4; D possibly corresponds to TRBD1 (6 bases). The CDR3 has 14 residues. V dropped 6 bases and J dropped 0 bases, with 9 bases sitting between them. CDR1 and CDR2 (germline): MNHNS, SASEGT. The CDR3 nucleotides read TGTGCCAGCAGAGAGGGGGAAGCCAAAAACATTCAGTACTTC. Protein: CASREGEAKNIQYF.

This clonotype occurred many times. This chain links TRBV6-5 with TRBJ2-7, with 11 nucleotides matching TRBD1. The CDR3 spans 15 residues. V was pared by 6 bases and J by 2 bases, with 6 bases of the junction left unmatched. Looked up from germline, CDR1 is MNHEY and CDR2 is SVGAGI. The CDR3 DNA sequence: TGTGCCAGCAGGGGGGACAGGGGGACGCCCTACGAGCAGTACTTC. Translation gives CASRGDRGTPYEQYF.

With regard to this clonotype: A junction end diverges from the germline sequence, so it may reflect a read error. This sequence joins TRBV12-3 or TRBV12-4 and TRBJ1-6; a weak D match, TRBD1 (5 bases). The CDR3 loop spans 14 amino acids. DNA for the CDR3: TGTGCCAGCAGCTTAGTAGGGGCGAGGTCACCCCTCCACTTT. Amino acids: CASSLVGARSPLHF.

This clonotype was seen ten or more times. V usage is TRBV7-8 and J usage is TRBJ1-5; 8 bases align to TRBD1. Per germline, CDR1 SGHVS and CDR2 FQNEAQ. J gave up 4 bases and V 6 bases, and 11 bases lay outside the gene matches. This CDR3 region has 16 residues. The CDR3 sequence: CASSYGTGSNNQPQHF. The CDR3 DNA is TGTGCCAGCAGTTATGGGACAGGCTCGAATAATCAGCCCCAGCATTTT.